This T cell receptor (beta chain) appears in the sequencing data of a study of shared clonotypes between healthy human individuals (dated by TCRdb to 2020 to 2021). General notes on the study: The cohort comprised a couple of women and three men aged 18 to 49 years. Per donor, leukapheresis produced somewhere between about 0.94 and 9.5 billion PBMCs. The study deeply sequenced blood TCR repertoires of about five healthy adults to estimate repertoire size and the extent of clonotype sharing between individuals. To increase sequencing depth and limit assay-specific biases, different laboratories used diverse techniques to prepare libraries and sequence TCR repertoires. Summary of the overall study and its limitations: Based on pairwise subsampling, the degree of clonotype sharing among donors was expected to be affected by sequencing depth. Because the study included only a small number of donors, the genetic and exposure-history diversity represented was limited. Sampling was restricted to blood, and TCR repertoires in tissues likely differ from the TCR repertoires found in blood.

Including cysteine and phenylalanine, the CDR3 has 16 amino acids. Of all the DNA, just the CDR3 is kept, 48 bases in frame from base 1. V drops 5 bases and J drops 3 bases, leaving 16 bases in between. The germline V gene provides CDR1 SGHAT and CDR2 FQNNGV. Using the deep immunoSEQ assay, multiplex PCR amplified TCR CDR3 regions from genomic DNA. Extracted genomic DNA from each cell subset was distributed evenly across all wells of several immunoSEQ 96-well plates, and each plate was treated as a replicate. For unsorted PBMC, approximately 290 ng genomic DNA, equal to 30,000 or so T cell genomes, was loaded into each replicate PCR. Ten immunoSEQ deep assay plates were used to sequence the unsorted PBMC genomic DNA. Purified libraries were quantified with a Qubit 3.0 fluorometer, sized on a Bioanalyzer 2100, and re-quantified with the KAPA Library Quantification kit. Every immunoSEQ 96-well plate was sequenced on a separate single-read 150-cycle Illumina NextSeq 550 flow cell. The original pipeline was this. The immunoSEQ output contained only junctional sequences without quality scores, so filtering could not match that applied to full-length reads. To assign V/J genes and CDR3, sequences were annotated using PyIR, a Python wrapper for IgBLAST v1.9, with IMGT germline references. Any read was removed if the V/J assignment was weak (E-value above 1e-6), the CDR3 was missing, or the read contained stop codons, out-of-frame junctions, or ambiguous translated residues. A V3J clonotype was defined by an identical inferred V gene, J gene, and CDR3 amino acid sequence. Percentage overlap between repertoires was computed as shared unique clonotypes divided by the size of the smaller repertoire. Richness of each repertoire was evaluated using RTK rarefaction, the Chao1 estimator, and Recon v2.1 estimates of unobserved clonotypes. Drawn from immuneACCESS, this table holds only the in-frame rearrangements with V and J called that TCRdb kept. Clones are partly lost; checked studies trace under half to an unresolved V gene and leave the rest unexplained. D and trimming come from the DNA, and the V and J calls and clone size come from that table. This sample lists hundreds of thousands of clones; about 76% were detected once. In total, the top ten clones hold around 14% of the sample.

The donors were healthy, HIV-negative adults with no recently reported acute infections or vaccinations. Every donor was a Caucasian adult living in Nashville, Tennessee, USA. For unsorted samples, roughly 81 million PBMCs were counted and genomic DNA was extracted with the QIAamp DNA Blood Mini kit. After blood collection by leukapheresis, PBMCs were isolated using Ficoll-Histopaque density gradient centrifugation and then cryopreserved in the vapor phase of liquid nitrogen. Remarks on this clone: Its antigen specificity is not known. Within one base of it there is no much larger clone, and no base qualities were kept.

The sample was PBMCs. This receptor was identified in a woman aged 40 to 50 in good health. Some clones in this sample may be carry-over from other donors' samples. The chain uses TRBV11-2 and TRBJ1-4; the D segment cannot be called with confidence. The CDR3 reads CASSPGTLGANEKLFF. In nucleotide form, the sequence is TGTGCCAGCAGCCCCGGAACGTTAGGAGCTAATGAAAAACTGTTTTTT.